This T cell receptor (beta chain) was obtained from a study of blood T cell repertoires in COVID-19. Study information: Sources were T cells, B-cell-depleted T cells, or PBMCs; the material itself was cDNA or gDNA.

V was trimmed by 7 bases and J by 4 bases, leaving 11 bases between them. There are 13 residues in the CDR3. Germline assignment: CDR1 MDHEN and CDR2 SYDVKM. Method: immunoSEQ multiplex PCR; TCRdb's copy keeps in-frame clones and lacks some. The table includes some 120,000 clones, roughly 90% detected once. The origin of this receptor is a woman aged 80 or older with acute or convalescent COVID-19. What was sequenced was peripheral blood. This rearrangement joins TRBV28 to TRBJ2-1; D not resolved. The CDR3 spells CASKGGQYNEQFF. The CDR3 DNA is TGTGCCAGCAAAGGCGGCCAGTACAATGAGCAGTTCTTC.